A selection of T cell receptor beta chains follows, all from one sample in a study of blood T cell repertoires in COVID-19. Profiling relied on immunoSEQ multiplex PCR, and the TCRdb table lists in-frame clones only, not all of them. Of roughly 280,000 clones listed, 86% were seen once; the top ten hold approximately 2%. Sequencing was performed on peripheral blood. The receptor set was obtained from a man aged 25 to 45 with active or convalescent COVID-19. Both conserved end residues are part of each CDR3. A D gene is named only where the DNA matches it firmly. Part of the rows lack a size; the others show once, few, many or a class for expanded clones.

j_call d_call v_call clone_size cdr3_aa cdr3_nt
TRBJ1-3 TRBD1 TRBV19 few CASRADRRFSGNTIYF TGTGCCAGTAGGGCGGACAGGAGATTCTCTGGAAACACCATATATTTT
TRBJ2-7 TRBD1 TRBV29-1 few CSVIPGTGGDEQYF TGCAGCGTTATTCCCGGGACAGGGGGCGACGAGCAGTACTTC
TRBJ2-3 NA TRBV3-1/TRBV3-2 NA CASSHSSGSDTQYF TGTGCCAGCAGCCATTCTTCCGGGTCAGATACGCAGTATTTT
TRBJ1-1 NA TRBV21-1 NA CASSKALWRIYGNTEAFF TGTGCCAGCAGCAAAGCGCTTTGGAGGATTTATGGGAACACTGAAGCTTTCTTT
TRBJ2-7 TRBD1 TRBV6-5 NA CASSSTGTARYEQYF TGTGCCAGCAGTTCTACCGGGACAGCCCGCTACGAGCAGTACTTC
TRBJ1-1 NA TRBV2 NA CASSEDSAGGTEAFF TGTGCCAGCAGTGAAGATTCGGCCGGGGGGACTGAAGCTTTCTTT
TRBJ2-2 TRBD1 TRBV6-2/TRBV6-3 NA CASSYWGTGVTGELFF TGTGCCAGCAGTTACTGGGGGACAGGGGTCACCGGGGAGCTGTTTTTT
TRBJ2-7 TRBD1 TRBV5-1 once CASTRDRSREQYF TGCGCCAGCACCCGGGACAGGTCCCGCGAGCAGTACTTC
TRBJ1-5 TRBD1 TRBV15 NA CATSRVVATGETQPQHF TGTGCCACCAGCAGAGTCGTGGCGACAGGGGAGACTCAGCCCCAGCATTTT
TRBJ2-2 TRBD1 TRBV5-1 once CASSYSDRMAGELFF TGCGCCAGCAGCTATTCGGACAGGATGGCCGGGGAGCTGTTTTTT
TRBJ2-7 TRBD2 TRBV5-1 NA CASSYQFGTSGGGGEQYF TGCGCCAGCAGTTATCAGTTCGGGACTAGCGGGGGCGGTGGGGAGCAGTACTTC
TRBJ2-6 TRBD1 TRBV5-1 NA CASSLEVGPGGVSGANVLTF TGCGCCAGCAGCTTGGAGGTGGGACCAGGGGGTGTCTCTGGGGCCAACGTCCTGACTTTC
TRBJ1-1 NA TRBV11-2 NA CASSIGLRNTEAFF TGTGCCAGCAGCATTGGACTGAGGAACACTGAAGCTTTCTTT
TRBJ1-2 TRBD1 TRBV18 NA CASSPGQGNGYTF TGTGCCAGCTCACCGGGACAGGGGAATGGCTACACCTTC
TRBJ2-7 TRBD1 TRBV4-2 NA CASSQEFGDRTYEQYF TGTGCCAGCAGCCAAGAGTTTGGGGACAGAACCTACGAGCAGTACTTC
TRBJ2-7 NA TRBV5-1 NA CASSSGGTLEYYEQYF TGCGCCAGCAGCTCCGGGGGGACATTGGAATACTACGAGCAGTACTTC
TRBJ1-2 NA TRBV29-1 once CTGGGPYGYTF TGCACCGGAGGAGGACCCTATGGCTACACCTTC
TRBJ1-2 NA TRBV5-1 NA CASSLEGGNYGYTF TGCGCCAGCAGCTTGGAAGGGGGAAACTATGGCTACACCTTC
TRBJ2-1 TRBD2 TRBV6-4 NA CASSDSTSGGRYNEQFF TGTGCCAGCAGTGACTCGACAAGCGGGGGGCGATACAATGAGCAGTTCTTC
TRBJ1-1 TRBD1 TRBV19 once CASSIERTGHRSAEAFF TGTGCCAGTAGTATAGAAAGGACAGGGCACCGGAGCGCTGAAGCTTTCTTT
TRBJ2-3 NA TRBV11-3 NA CASSSRHRGVGDTQYF TGTGCCAGCAGCTCAAGGCACCGCGGGGTCGGGGATACGCAGTATTTT
TRBJ1-2 NA TRBV12-3/TRBV12-4 few CASSFSHGYTF TGTGCCAGCAGTTTTAGTCATGGCTACACCTTC
TRBJ1-5 NA TRBV2 NA CASNRGNQPQHF TGTGCCAGCAACAGGGGCAATCAGCCCCAGCATTTT
TRBJ1-4 TRBD1 TRBV4-3 few CASSQGSPGQLPNEKLFF TGCGCCAGCAGCCAAGGTTCGCCGGGACAGCTTCCTAATGAAAAACTGTTTTTT
TRBJ2-2 TRBD1 TRBV9 NA CASSPRGRGTGNVGTGELFF TGTGCCAGCAGCCCTAGGGGTAGAGGGACAGGGAACGTTGGCACCGGGGAGCTGTTTTTT
TRBJ1-1 TRBD1 TRBV3-1/TRBV3-2 NA CASSQAAHRGDTEAFF TGTGCCAGCAGCCAAGCCGCGCACAGGGGGGACACTGAAGCTTTCTTT
TRBJ2-5 TRBD2 TRBV2 NA CASSASGGLTTQYF TGTGCCAGCAGTGCTAGCGGGGGGTTAACGACCCAGTACTTC
TRBJ1-1 NA TRBV4-1 NA CASSLLGGRSTEAFF TGCGCCAGCAGCCTTCTCGGGGGAAGGAGCACTGAAGCTTTCTTT
TRBJ1-1 NA TRBV18 NA CASSRSGVSWGGPEAFF TGTGCCAGCTCACGATCCGGGGTGTCGTGGGGGGGGCCTGAAGCTTTCTTT
TRBJ2-7 TRBD2 TRBV7-9 NA CASSQGLDYEQYF TGTGCCAGCAGCCAAGGACTAGACTACGAGCAGTACTTC
TRBJ2-3 TRBD2 TRBV5-4 once CASSRGGPSSTDTQYF TGTGCCAGCAGCCGGGGGGGGCCCTCTAGCACAGATACGCAGTATTTT
TRBJ1-2 NA TRBV9 NA CASGLGYGYTF TGTGCCAGCGGACTGGGGTATGGCTACACCTTC